A selection of T cell receptor beta chains follows, all from one sample in a study of human T cells and chemical hapten exposure. TCRdb used MiXCR to reprocess the RACE reads, holding one entry per CDR3 protein. The sample lists 110,000 to 150,000 distinct CDR3 sequences, approximately 12% occurring once. Sequencing used whole blood, obtained in connection with sensitization to the hapten diphenylcyclopropenone (DPC). These receptors all stem from a woman aged 45-60 years with alopecia areata. Some clones in this sample may be carry-over from other donors' samples. Each CDR3 is given without its conserved first and last residue.

>TRBV28
ASQGSTGRRYEQY
>TRBV13
ASSLGRLAGVADTQY
>TRBV27
ASRQMGSGTDYT
>TRBV24-1
ATSDPYEQY
>TRBV2
ASRQDTTYEQY
>TRBV7-9
ASSLMGGDYEQY
>TRBV5-6
ASSLAPGQGYTEAF
>TRBV9
ASSVEWTAVYGYT
>TRBV7-2
ASSPSGGGPRLQETQY
>TRBV4-3
ASSQALRVAYNEQF
>TRBV5-1
ASSQTSGRGNEQF
>TRBV7-3
ASSLPQGRMGTGELF
>TRBV10-3
AISESWDTQY
>TRBV3-1
ASSRRLAGADTQY
>TRBV7-9
ASSLQGSLGNTIY
>TRBV28
ASRIEAASGGVSRIHEQY
>TRBV20-1
SARPGGGANVLT
>TRBV28
ASSPYLGQIFYGYT
>TRBV5-1
ASSPDWDEQY
>TRBV6-5
ASSPTGTGSHGYT
>TRBV3-1
ASSQERRSREQY
>TRBV29-1
SVLQGDKSNQPQH
>TRBV6-1
ASSEWTGGPYEQY
>TRBV3-1
ASSQGIGVGQPQH
>TRBV6-5
ASSPPGSTEAF
>TRBV3-1
ASSGAVGGTQSF
>TRBV7-9
ASSLLAGASDTQY
>TRBV5-1
ASSLSSGSTYEQY
>TRBV14
ASSQVGLQETQY
>TRBV11-3
ASSPTGNPTEAF
>TRBV2
ASSLQVTGELF
>TRBV28
ASKVRPENSPLH